Shown below are 7 T cell receptor beta chains from a single sample sequenced in a study of control samples from healthy donors and cancer patients. Method: immunoSEQ multiplex PCR; TCRdb's copy keeps in-frame clones and lacks some. The profile shows just over 150,000 clones, 80% to 90% of them singletons. Sequencing was performed on blood. These receptors all stem from a man aged 25-40 years in good health.

The rearrangement uses TRBV6-2 or TRBV6-3 and TRBJ2-1; TRBD2 matches at 9 bases. The J segment lost 6 bases and the V segment lost 2 bases, leaving 5 bases of the junction unmatched. Germline V gene sequence: CDR1 MNHEY, CDR2 SVGEGT. This CDR3 region has 15 residues. In nucleotides, the CDR3 is TGTGCCAGCAGTTACGGCCAGCGGGGGGTCAATGAGCAGTTCTTC. Translation gives CASSYGQRGVNEQFF.

The gene calls are TRBV5-1 and TRBJ2-1, with 12 bases identical to TRBD1. The CDR3 covers 17 residues. Germline CDR1 and CDR2: SGHRS and YFSETQ. V was pared by 2 bases and J by 5 bases, with 8 bases of the junction left unmatched. The CDR3 DNA reads as TGCGCCAGCAGCTTATTACCGGGACAGGGGGCCAACAATGAGCAGTTCTTC. Translating it yields CASSLLPGQGANNEQFF.

J is TRBJ2-4 and V is TRBV11-2; maybe TRBD1 (7 bases). Per germline, CDR1 SGHAT and CDR2 FQNNGV. This CDR3 has 14 residues. The ends were cut back, 4 bases at V and 8 bases at J, with 15 bases in the middle. In DNA form, the CDR3 reads TGTGCCAGCAGCTCAGGGGGGACCGGGGACATTCAGTACTTC. Amino acid sequence: CASSSGGTGDIQYF.

The chain combines TRBV7-6 with TRBJ2-6; D unclear. CDR3 length: 16 amino acids. The germline CDR1 and CDR2 sequences are SGHVS and FNYEAQ. The V end was cut by 0 bases, the J end by 2 bases, with 8 bases between. CDR3 loop: CASSLASVPGANVLTF. As DNA, the CDR3 is TGTGCCAGCAGCTTAGCTAGTGTCCCTGGGGCCAACGTCCTGACTTTC.

The chain employs TRBV29-1 and TRBJ2-2, with unresolved D. The V end lost 5 bases, the J end lost 1 base, and 11 bases lay between the germline ends. Germline V lookup: CDR1 SQVTM, CDR2 ANQGSEA. This CDR3 spans 14 amino acids. The CDR3 DNA reads as TGCAGCGTTCGCGCAGAACAGAACACCGGGGAGCTGTTTTTT. This codes for CSVRAEQNTGELFF.

The rearrangement joins TRBV6-5 to TRBJ1-1, with D hard to call. Germline CDR1 MNHEY, CDR2 SVGAGI. There are 14 residues in the CDR3. The V gene lost 5 bases and the J gene lost 7 bases, with 17 bases spanning the gap. CDR3: CASSRRLEWSEAFF. The CDR3 nucleotides are TGTGCCAGCAGTCGTCGATTGGAATGGAGTGAAGCTTTCTTT.

This clone was counted once. CDR3 DNA sequence: TGTGCCAGCAGCTTGAAAGGGGCGAGAAACACCATATATTTT. Its protein is CASSLKGARNTIYF. The rearrangement links TRBV11-2 to TRBJ1-3; the D gene is possibly TRBD1 (5 bases). Deletions cut 3 bases from V and 5 bases from J, with 11 bases between. This CDR3 is built from 14 residues. The germline CDR1 and CDR2 sequences are SGHAT and FQNNGV.